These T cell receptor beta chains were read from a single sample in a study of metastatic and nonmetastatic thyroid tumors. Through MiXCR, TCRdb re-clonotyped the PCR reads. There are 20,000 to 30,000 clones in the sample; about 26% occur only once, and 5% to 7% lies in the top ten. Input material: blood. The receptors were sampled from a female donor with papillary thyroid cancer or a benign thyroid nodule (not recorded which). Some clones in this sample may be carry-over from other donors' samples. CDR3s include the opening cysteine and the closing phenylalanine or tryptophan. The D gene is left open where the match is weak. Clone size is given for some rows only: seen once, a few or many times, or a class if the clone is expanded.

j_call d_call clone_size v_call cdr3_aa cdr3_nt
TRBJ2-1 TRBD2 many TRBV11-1 CASSPVQAGRGGYNEQFF TGTGCCAGCAGCCCCGTTCAGGCGGGGCGGGGGGGCTACAATGAGCAGTTCTTC
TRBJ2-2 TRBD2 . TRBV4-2 CASSQRAGVMSGELFF TGTGCCAGCAGCCAAAGAGCGGGAGTGATGTCCGGGGAGCTGTTTTTT
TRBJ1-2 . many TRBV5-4 CASSSLEGNGYTF TGTGCCAGCAGCTCCTTAGAGGGAAATGGCTACACCTTC
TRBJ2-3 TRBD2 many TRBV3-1 CASSPGSGREADTQYF TGTGCCAGCAGCCCCGGGAGCGGGAGGGAGGCAGATACGCAGTATTTT
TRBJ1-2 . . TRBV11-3 CASSPSTGNYGYTF TGTGCCAGCAGCCCCTCGACGGGAAACTATGGCTACACCTTC
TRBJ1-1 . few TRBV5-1 CASSLEQGTAFF TGCGCCAGCAGCTTGGAACAGGGTACGGCTTTCTTT
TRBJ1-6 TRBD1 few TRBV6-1 CASTLGQGAKNSPLHF TGTGCCAGCACCTTGGGACAGGGGGCTAAAAATTCACCCCTCCACTTT
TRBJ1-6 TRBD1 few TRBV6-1 CASRGGGGGSPLHF TGTGCCAGCAGGGGGGGAGGGGGCGGTTCACCCCTCCACTTT
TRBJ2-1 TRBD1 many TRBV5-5 CASSLEGQSYNEQFF TGTGCCAGCAGCTTGGAGGGACAGTCCTACAATGAGCAGTTCTTC
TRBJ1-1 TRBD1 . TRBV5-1 CASSPRTGGDTEAFF TGCGCCAGCAGCCCTCGGACAGGGGGCGACACTGAAGCTTTCTTT
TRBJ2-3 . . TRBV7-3 CASSYLGGGRGADTQYF TGTGCCAGCAGCTACTTGGGTGGGGGGCGAGGAGCAGATACGCAGTATTTT
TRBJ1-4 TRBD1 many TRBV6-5 CASSYSLNTQGAGEKLFF TGTGCCAGCAGTTACAGTCTAAACACACAGGGGGCAGGTGAAAAACTGTTTTTT
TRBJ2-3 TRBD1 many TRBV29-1 CSVTFGNRGMDTQYF TGCAGCGTTACATTTGGGAACAGGGGGATGGATACGCAGTATTTT
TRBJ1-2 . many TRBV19 CASSNNPGSGGYTF TGTGCCAGTAGCAATAATCCGGGGAGTGGTGGCTACACCTTC
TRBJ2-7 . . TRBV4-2 CASSQAGTASYEHYF TGTGCCAGCAGCCAAGCCGGTACAGCCTCCTACGAGCATTACTTC
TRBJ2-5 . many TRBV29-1 CSVPGGLAQETQYF TGCAGCGTGCCTGGAGGGTTGGCCCAAGAGACCCAGTACTTC
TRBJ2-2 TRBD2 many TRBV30 CAWSVLAGGRTGELFF TGTGCCTGGAGTGTACTAGCGGGAGGGCGCACCGGGGAGCTGTTTTTT
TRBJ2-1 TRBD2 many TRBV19 CASRASGRAFEQFF TGTGCCAGTAGGGCTAGCGGGAGGGCGTTTGAGCAGTTCTTC
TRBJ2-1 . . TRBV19 CASRMGAAEFF TGTGCCAGTCGGATGGGGGCAGCGGAGTTCTTC
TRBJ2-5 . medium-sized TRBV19 CASRQAGETQYF TGTGCCAGCAGACAGGCAGGAGAGACCCAGTACTTC
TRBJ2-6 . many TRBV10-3 CAISDSSGANVLTF TGTGCCATCAGTGACAGCTCTGGGGCCAACGTCCTGACTTTC
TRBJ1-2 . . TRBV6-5 CASSYSQVLPYGYTF TGTGCCAGCAGTTACTCCCAAGTACTGCCCTATGGCTACACCTTC
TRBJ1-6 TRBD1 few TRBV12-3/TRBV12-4 CASSRNRDRDSPLHF TGTGCCAGCAGTCGAAACCGGGACAGGGATTCACCCCTCCACTTT
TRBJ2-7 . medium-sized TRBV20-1 CSAGDSYEQYF TGCAGTGCTGGCGACAGTTACGAGCAGTACTTC
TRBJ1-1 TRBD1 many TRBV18 CASSPFLSRATGGTEAFF TGTGCCAGCTCGCCCTTCTTGTCCCGGGCGACAGGGGGCACTGAAGCTTTCTTT
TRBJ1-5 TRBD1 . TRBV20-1 CSAEGQGPNQPQHF TGCAGTGCGGAGGGACAGGGGCCAAATCAGCCCCAGCATTTT
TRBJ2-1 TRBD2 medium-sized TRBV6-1 CASGLAGGPYEQFF TGTGCCAGCGGACTAGCGGGAGGGCCCTATGAGCAGTTCTTC
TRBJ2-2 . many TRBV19 CASSIGQTYTGELFF TGTGCCAGTAGTATAGGGCAGACATACACCGGGGAGCTGTTTTTT
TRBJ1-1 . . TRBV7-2 CASSLQWGGYEAFF TGTGCCAGCAGCTTACAATGGGGTGGATACGAAGCTTTCTTT
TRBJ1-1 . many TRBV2 CASSDTAAITEAFF TGTGCCAGCAGTGATACGGCGGCAATTACTGAAGCTTTCTTT
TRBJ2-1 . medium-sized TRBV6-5 CASSYRTWGKHEQFF TGTGCCAGCAGTTACCGCACCTGGGGGAAGCATGAGCAGTTCTTC
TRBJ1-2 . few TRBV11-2 CASSPGTANYGYTF TGTGCCAGCAGCCCAGGGACGGCGAACTATGGCTACACCTTC
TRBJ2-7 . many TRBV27 CASSLQLNVFYEQYF TGTGCCAGCAGTTTACAACTGAACGTTTTCTACGAGCAGTACTTC
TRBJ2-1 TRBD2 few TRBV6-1 CASSKGLAGSINDLEQFF TGTGCTAGCAGTAAGGGACTAGCGGGAAGTATTAACGACCTGGAGCAGTTCTTC
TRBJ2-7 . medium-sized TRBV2 CASSDTAKQYF TGTGCCAGCAGTGACACCGCTAAGCAGTACTTC
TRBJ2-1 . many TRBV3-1 CASSQVTTGNEQFF TGTGCCAGCAGCCAAGTTACGACAGGTAACGAGCAGTTCTTC
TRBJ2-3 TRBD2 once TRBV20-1 CSDWASGYTDTQYF TGCAGTGACTGGGCTAGCGGATACACAGATACGCAGTATTTT
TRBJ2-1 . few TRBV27 CASSLSSEPFYNEQFF TGTGCCAGCAGTTTATCATCAGAGCCCTTCTACAATGAGCAGTTCTTC
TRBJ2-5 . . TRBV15 CATSRDRVETQYF TGTGCCACCAGCAGAGATAGGGTAGAGACCCAGTACTTC
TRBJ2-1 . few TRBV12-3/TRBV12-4 CASSPIGGERNEQFF TGTGCCAGCAGTCCTATAGGGGGAGAGAGGAATGAGCAGTTCTTC
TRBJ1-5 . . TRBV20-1 CSARVGVVNQPQHF TGCAGTGCTAGAGTAGGGGTCGTAAATCAGCCCCAGCATTTT
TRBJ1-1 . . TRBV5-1 CASSSDLRQEAFF TGCGCCAGCAGCTCGGACCTTCGACAAGAAGCTTTCTTT
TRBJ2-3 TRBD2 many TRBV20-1 CSANGGLAGGLPSTDTQYF TGCAGTGCCAACGGGGGGCTAGCGGGAGGCCTACCCTCCACAGATACGCAGTATTTT
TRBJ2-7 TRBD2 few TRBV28 CASNPRKLADSYEQYF TGTGCCAGCAACCCCCGGAAACTAGCGGACTCCTACGAGCAGTACTTC
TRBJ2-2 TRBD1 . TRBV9 CASSPGQKTGELFF TGTGCCAGCAGCCCGGGACAGAAGACCGGGGAGCTGTTTTTT
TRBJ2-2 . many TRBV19 CASNPPAGSGELFF TGTGCCAGTAATCCCCCCGCCGGGTCCGGGGAGCTGTTTTTT